This TCR beta chain was identified during a study of Ad26.COV2.S vaccination and SARS-CoV-2 variants. Trimming stripped 6 bases from V and 4 bases from J, with 10 bases between. The CDR3 has 13 residues. From germline, CDR1 is MNHEY and CDR2 SVGEGT. The data were produced by immunoSEQ multiplex PCR, yet TCRdb's version contains in-frame clones alone and is incomplete. The table lists 350,000 to 500,000 clones, 88% of them singletons, with about 4% in the top ten. Treatment reported: roughly 20 received Ad26.COV2.S at low or high dose, single or two shots; about 5 received placebo; per-sample allocation not given. The samples were gathered on day 63 after the first injection of vaccine or placebo.

The J gene is TRBJ2-1, the V gene TRBV6-2 or TRBV6-3; D remains unclear. This clonotype originated in a person aged 18-65 years who received the Ad26.COV2.S COVID-19 vaccine or a placebo. This material consisted of peripheral blood, taken in a trial of Ad26.COV2.S vaccine versus placebo. The CDR3 loop is CASSLAVYNEQFF. In DNA form, the CDR3 reads TGTGCCAGCAGCCTGGCGGTTTACAATGAGCAGTTCTTC.